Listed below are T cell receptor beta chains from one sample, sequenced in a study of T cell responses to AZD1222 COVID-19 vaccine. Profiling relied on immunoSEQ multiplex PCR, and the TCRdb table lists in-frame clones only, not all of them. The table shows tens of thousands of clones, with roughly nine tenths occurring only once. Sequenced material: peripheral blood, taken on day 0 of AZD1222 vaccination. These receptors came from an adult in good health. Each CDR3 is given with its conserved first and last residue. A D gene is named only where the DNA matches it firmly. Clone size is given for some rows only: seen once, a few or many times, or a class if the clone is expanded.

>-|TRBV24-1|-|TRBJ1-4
TGTGCCACCAGTGATCGACAGGACCCGAATGAAAAACTGTTTTTT
CATSDRQDPNEKLFF
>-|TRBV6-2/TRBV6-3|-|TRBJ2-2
TGTGCCAGCAGTCCATCCTCCGGGGAAACCGGGGAGCTGTTTTTT
CASSPSSGETGELFF
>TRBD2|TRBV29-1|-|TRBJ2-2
TGCAGCGCCCAATCTCTCCGGGGGACTAGCGTATTCGGGGAGCTGTTTTTT
CSAQSLRGTSVFGELFF
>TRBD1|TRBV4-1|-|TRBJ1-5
TGCGCCAGCAGCCAATACGGACAGGGGATGGGTGGAAATCAGCCCCAGCATTTT
CASSQYGQGMGGNQPQHF
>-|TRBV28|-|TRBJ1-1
TGTGCCAGCAGTCCCTTACAGGGTCGGGACACTGAAGCTTTCTTT
CASSPLQGRDTEAFF
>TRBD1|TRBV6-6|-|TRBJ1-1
TGTGCCAGCAGTTACGGGACAGGATTGAACACTGAAGCTTTCTTT
CASSYGTGLNTEAFF
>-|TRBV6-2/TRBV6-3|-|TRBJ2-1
TGTGCCAGCAGTAAAGGGGACTCGTACAATGAGCAGTTCTTC
CASSKGDSYNEQFF
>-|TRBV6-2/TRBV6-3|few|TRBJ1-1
TGTGCCAGCAGTTACTGGGGCGGGTTGAACACTGAAGCTTTCTTT
CASSYWGGLNTEAFF
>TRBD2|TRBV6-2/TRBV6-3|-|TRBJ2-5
TGTGCCAGCAGTTACTCGAAGGTAGCGGGAGGGCCGCGGCAAGAGACCCAGTACTTC
CASSYSKVAGGPRQETQYF
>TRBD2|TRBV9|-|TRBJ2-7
TGTGCCAGCAGCGCGGGGGGGGACATATCCTACGAGCAGTACTTC
CASSAGGDISYEQYF
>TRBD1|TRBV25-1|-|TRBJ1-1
TGTGCCAGCAGTGATCCGGGACAGGGGGCCATGAACACTGAAGCTTTCTTT
CASSDPGQGAMNTEAFF
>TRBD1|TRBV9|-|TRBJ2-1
TGTGCCAGCAGCGTAGTATTACAGGGGGCTTCGAACAATGAGCAGTTCTTC
CASSVVLQGASNNEQFF
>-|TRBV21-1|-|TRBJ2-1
TGTGCCAGCAGACCTGAGGGGGGACTAGCGAAATACAATGAGCAGTTCTTC
CASRPEGGLAKYNEQFF
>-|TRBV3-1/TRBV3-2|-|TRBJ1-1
TGTGCCAGCAGCCGCGGGGGTACTGAAGCTTTCTTT
CASSRGGTEAFF
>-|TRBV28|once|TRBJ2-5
TGTGCCAGCAGCTCACAAGCCCTTGGGGGGGAGACCCAGTACTTC
CASSSQALGGETQYF
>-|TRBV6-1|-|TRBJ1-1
TGTGCCAGCAGTGAAGCGGGGTACGGTATGAACACTGAAGCTTTCTTT
CASSEAGYGMNTEAFF
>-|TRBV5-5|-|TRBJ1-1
TGTGACGTACAGGGAAACGGAGCTTTCTTT
CDVQGNGAFF
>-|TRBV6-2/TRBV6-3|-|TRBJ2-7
TGTGCCAGCACCCCATGGACGGGGAGTTCGGGAGAGCAGTACTTC
CASTPWTGSSGEQYF
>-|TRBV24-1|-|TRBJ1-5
TGTGCCACCAGTGATTTGAGATCAGGGACTCCCCAGCATTTT
CATSDLRSGTPQHF
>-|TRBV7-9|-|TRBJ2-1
TGTGCCAGCAGCTTTAATGAGCAGTTCTTC
CASSFNEQFF
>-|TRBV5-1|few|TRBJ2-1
TGCGCCAGCAGCCTTTCACTGACGGCTGAGCAGTTCTTC
CASSLSLTAEQFF
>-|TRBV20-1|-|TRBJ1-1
TGCAGAGCTAAAGACAGGATTGAAGCTTTCTTT
CRAKDRIEAFF
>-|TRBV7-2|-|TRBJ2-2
TGTGCCAGCAGCTTATTTCGGGACGCCAACACCGGGGAGCTGTTTTTT
CASSLFRDANTGELFF
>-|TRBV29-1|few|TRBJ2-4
TGCAGCGTTTCTGGAGGGTCGAACATTCAGTACTTC
CSVSGGSNIQYF
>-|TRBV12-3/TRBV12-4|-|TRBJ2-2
TGTGCCAGCCGTGAGAACACCGGGGAGCTGTTTTTT
CASRENTGELFF
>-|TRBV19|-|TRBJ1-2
TGTGCCAGTAGTACACCCTGGGGGGCCGATGGCTACACCTTC
CASSTPWGADGYTF
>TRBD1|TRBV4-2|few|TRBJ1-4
TGTGCCAGCAGCCAAGAGAAAGGACAGGGAGGTGAAAAACTGTTTTTT
CASSQEKGQGGEKLFF
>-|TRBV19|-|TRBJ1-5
TGTGCCAGTAGTCCGGATGGAGGGGGAAATCAGCCCCAGCATTTT
CASSPDGGGNQPQHF
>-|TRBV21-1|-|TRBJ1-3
TGTGCCAGCAGCAAAGGCGAGACAGGGCAGGGAAACACCATATATTTT
CASSKGETGQGNTIYF
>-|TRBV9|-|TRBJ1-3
TGTGCCAGCAGCGTAGACCCAGGGGCTGGAAACACCATATATTTT
CASSVDPGAGNTIYF
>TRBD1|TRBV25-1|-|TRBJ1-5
TGTGCCAGCAGTGAATCCGGGACAGCGATTCTGTCCCAGCCCCAGCATTTT
CASSESGTAILSQPQHF
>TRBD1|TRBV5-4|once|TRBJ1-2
TGTGCCAGCAGCGTAAAACAGGGGGCGCTTGGCTACACCTTC
CASSVKQGALGYTF
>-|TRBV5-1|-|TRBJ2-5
TGCGCCAGCAGCCCGTCGAATCAGGGTCGGGAGACCCAGTACTTC
CASSPSNQGRETQYF
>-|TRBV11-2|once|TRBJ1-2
TGTGCCAGCAGCTTAGCGGGGTCTGGCTACACCTTC
CASSLAGSGYTF
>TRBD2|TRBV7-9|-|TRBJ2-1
TGTGCCAGCAGCCCAGGGACTAGCGGAAACAATGAGCAGTTCTTC
CASSPGTSGNNEQFF
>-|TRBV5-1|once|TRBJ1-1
TGCGCCAGCAGCTCCCGACCCAGAGGGGTGAACACTGAAGCTTTCTTT
CASSSRPRGVNTEAFF
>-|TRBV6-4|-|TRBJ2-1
TGTGCCAGCAGTGACTCTAGGGCTGAGCAGTTCTTC
CASSDSRAEQFF
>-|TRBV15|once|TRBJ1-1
TGTGCCACCAGCAGATCCGGGGTGGTGAACACTGAAGCTTTCTTT
CATSRSGVVNTEAFF
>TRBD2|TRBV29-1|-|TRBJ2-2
TGCAGCGTTGAAATTGGACTAGCGGGAGTCGGGGACACCGGGGAGCTGTTTTTT
CSVEIGLAGVGDTGELFF
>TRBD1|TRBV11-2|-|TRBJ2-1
TGTGCCAGCAGCACCACGACAGGGGGCAGCTCCTACAATGAGCAGTTCTTC
CASSTTTGGSSYNEQFF
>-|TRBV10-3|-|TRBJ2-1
TGTGCCATCACCAGACCTGGTACCGTTCACAATGAGCAGTTCTTC
CAITRPGTVHNEQFF
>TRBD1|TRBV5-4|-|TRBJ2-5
TGTGCCAGCAGCTCCCTGGACAGGGAGTACTTC
CASSSLDREYF
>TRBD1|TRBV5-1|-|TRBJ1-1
TGCGCCAGCAGCAAGGGACAGGGCACTGAAGCTTTCTTT
CASSKGQGTEAFF
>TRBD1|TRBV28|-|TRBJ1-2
TGTGCCAGCAGTTTAGGGGGAGGGGGCAGGTATGGCTACACCTTC
CASSLGGGGRYGYTF
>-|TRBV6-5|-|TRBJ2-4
TGTGCCAGCAGCCACCGGGGGAGTGAAAACATTCAGTACTTC
CASSHRGSENIQYF
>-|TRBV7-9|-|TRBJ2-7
TGTGCCAGCAGCCGACCCCCGGGAGTCGACGAGCAGTACTTC
CASSRPPGVDEQYF
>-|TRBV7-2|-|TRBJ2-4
TGTGCCAGCAGCGCCTTGGAACTAGCCAAAAACATTCAGTACTTC
CASSALELAKNIQYF
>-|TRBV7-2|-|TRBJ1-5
TGTGCCAGCAGCCCGTCCGGGACTTATAATCAGCCCCAGCATTTT
CASSPSGTYNQPQHF
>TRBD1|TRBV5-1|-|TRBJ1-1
TGCGCCAGCAGCCCAGGGGGGGGCACTGAAGCTTTCTTT
CASSPGGGTEAFF
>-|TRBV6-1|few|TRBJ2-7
TGTGCCAGCAGTGTAGCGGGACAGGGAATCTACGAGCAGTACTTC
CASSVAGQGIYEQYF
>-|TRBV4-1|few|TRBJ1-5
TGCGCCAGCAGCCCCACAGGACGGGAAAGCAATCAGCCCCAGCATTTT
CASSPTGRESNQPQHF
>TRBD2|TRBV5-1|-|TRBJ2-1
TGCGCCAGCAGCACCCGCGTGGGGCGGGAGGCCTCCTACAATGAGCAGTTCTTC
CASSTRVGREASYNEQFF
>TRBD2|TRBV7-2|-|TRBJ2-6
TGTGCCAGCAGCTTGGCGCTAGCGGGAGTTGGGGCCAACGTCCTGACTTTC
CASSLALAGVGANVLTF
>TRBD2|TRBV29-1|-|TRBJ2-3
TGCAGCGTCGGGACTAGCGGGAGGACAGATACGCAGTATTTT
CSVGTSGRTDTQYF
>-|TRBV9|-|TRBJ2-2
TGTGCCAGCAGCGTAGAGGGGACCGGGGAGCTGTTTTTT
CASSVEGTGELFF
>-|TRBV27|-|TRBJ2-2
TGTGCCAGCAGTTTATGGGGCCAGGGCTTTCTGGCGGGACTGAACACCGGGGAGCTGTTTTTT
CASSLWGQGFLAGLNTGELFF